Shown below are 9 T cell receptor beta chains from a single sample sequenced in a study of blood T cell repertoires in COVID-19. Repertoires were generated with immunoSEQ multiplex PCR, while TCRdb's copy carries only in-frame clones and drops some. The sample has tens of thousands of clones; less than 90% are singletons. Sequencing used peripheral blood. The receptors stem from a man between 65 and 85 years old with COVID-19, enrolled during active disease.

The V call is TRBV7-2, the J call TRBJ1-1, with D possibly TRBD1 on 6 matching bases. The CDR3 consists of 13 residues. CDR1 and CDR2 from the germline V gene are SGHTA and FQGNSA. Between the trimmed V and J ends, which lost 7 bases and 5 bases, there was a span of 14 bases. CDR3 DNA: TGTGCCAGCAAGAGGGGGTGGGGGACTGAAGCTTTCTTT. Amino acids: CASKRGWGTEAFF.

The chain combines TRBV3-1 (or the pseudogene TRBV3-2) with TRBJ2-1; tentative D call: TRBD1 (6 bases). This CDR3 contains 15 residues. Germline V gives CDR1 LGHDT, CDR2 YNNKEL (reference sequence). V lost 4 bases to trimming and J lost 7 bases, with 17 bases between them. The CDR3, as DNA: TGTGCCAGCAGCCCCCTAGGGGGAGTAGGGAATGAGCAGTTCTTC. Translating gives CASSPLGGVGNEQFF.

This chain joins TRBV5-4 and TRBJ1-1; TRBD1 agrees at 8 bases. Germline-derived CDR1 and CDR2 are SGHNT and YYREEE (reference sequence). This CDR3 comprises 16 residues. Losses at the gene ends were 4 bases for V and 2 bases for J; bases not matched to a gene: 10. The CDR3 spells CASSGRDRPSNTEAFF. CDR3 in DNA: TGTGCCAGCAGCGGACGGGACAGGCCGAGCAACACTGAAGCTTTCTTT.

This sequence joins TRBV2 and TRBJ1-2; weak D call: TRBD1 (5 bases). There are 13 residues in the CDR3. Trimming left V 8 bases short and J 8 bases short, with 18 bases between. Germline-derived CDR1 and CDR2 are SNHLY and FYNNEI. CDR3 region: CASSLETAIGYTF. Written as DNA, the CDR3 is TGTGCCAGCTCCCTTGAGACAGCGATCGGCTACACCTTC.

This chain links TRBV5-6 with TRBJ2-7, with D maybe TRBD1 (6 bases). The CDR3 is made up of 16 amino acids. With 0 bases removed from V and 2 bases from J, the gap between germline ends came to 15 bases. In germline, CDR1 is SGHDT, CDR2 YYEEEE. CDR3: CASSLEGGRGPYEQYF. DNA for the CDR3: TGTGCCAGCAGCTTGGAAGGGGGTCGAGGGCCCTACGAGCAGTACTTC.

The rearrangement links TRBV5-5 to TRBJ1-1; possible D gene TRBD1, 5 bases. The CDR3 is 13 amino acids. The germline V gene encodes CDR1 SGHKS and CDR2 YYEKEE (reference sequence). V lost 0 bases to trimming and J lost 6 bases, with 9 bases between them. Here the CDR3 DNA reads TGTGCCAGCAGCTTGGGGGGCCTCCCTGAAGCTTTCTTT. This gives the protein CASSLGGLPEAFF. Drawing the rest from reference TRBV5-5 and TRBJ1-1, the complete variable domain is DAGVTQSPTHLIKTRGQQVTLRCSPISGHKSVSWYQQVLGQGPQFIFQYYEKEERGRGNFPDRFSARQFPNYSSELNVNALLLGDSALYLCASSLGGLPEAFFGQGTRLTVV.

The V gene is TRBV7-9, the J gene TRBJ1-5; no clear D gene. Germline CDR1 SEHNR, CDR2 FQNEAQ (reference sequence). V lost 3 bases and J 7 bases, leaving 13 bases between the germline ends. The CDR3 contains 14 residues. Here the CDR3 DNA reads TGTGCCAGCAGCTTTGGAGGGTCAGGCCAGCCCCAGCATTTT. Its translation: CASSFGGSGQPQHF.

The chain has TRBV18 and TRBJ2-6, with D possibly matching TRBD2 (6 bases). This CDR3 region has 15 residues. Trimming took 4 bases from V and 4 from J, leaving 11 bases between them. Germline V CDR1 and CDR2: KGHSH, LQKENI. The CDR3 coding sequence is TGTGCCAGCTCACAAGGGGACTTCGGGGCCAACGTCCTGACTTTC. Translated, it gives CASSQGDFGANVLTF.

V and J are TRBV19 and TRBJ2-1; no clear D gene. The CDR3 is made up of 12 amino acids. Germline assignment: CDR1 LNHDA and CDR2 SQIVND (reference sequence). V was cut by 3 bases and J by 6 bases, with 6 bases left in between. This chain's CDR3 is CASSIPLNEQFF. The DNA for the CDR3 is TGTGCCAGTAGTATTCCCCTCAATGAGCAGTTCTTC.